This T cell receptor (beta chain) comes out of a study of cytomegalovirus exposure and HLA in healthy donors (dated by TCRdb to 2016 to 2017). About the study as a whole: An earlier analysis of about 530 of the donors reported about 300 Gb of sequence data and roughly 120 million unique TCR beta sequences obtained from around 180 million T cells. About 300 gigabases of sequencing data and tens of millions of unique TCR sequences were included in an early release covering around 600 HLA-typed donors. Of the roughly 400 genotyped donors, about 80% fell in the genetic ancestry cluster associated with self-reported Caucasian donors. The study was designed to test whether signatures of past pathogen exposure could be identified by cataloging public T cell receptors. The study used immunosequencing to profile the T cell repertoires of several hundred subjects and linked those repertoires to cytomegalovirus serostatus. Along with the approximately 620-subject first cohort, a separate validation cohort of roughly 110 different subjects was used. The study combined high-throughput TCR immunosequencing, statistical association of individual TCRs with disease status, and machine learning to predict cytomegalovirus infection status. To study patterns of TCR occurrence, a later analysis re-analyzed previously published TCR beta repertoires from several hundred donors and added high-resolution HLA genotyping. The later analysis used no new phenotypic data to find candidate immune exposures, relying instead on TCR beta sequences and their occurrence across donors. To decide whether each TCR beta V gene segment behaved as functional or pseudogenic, an earlier analysis of several hundred of the donors relied on high-throughput TCR beta sequencing. Donor age, sex, ethnicity and CMV serostatus were collected together with the repertoire data. Genome-wide SNP genotypes for about three fifths of the roughly 670 donors were used in a later genetic analysis, which treated that subset as a discovery cohort. Every repertoire in the discovery cohort had been generated on one and the same sequencing platform. HLA typing covered class I and class II loci at four-digit resolution. The number of donors typed differed by locus, with 629-630 for A, B, C, DRB1 and DQB1, 522 for DQA1, 606 for DPA1, and roughly 450 for DPB1. Four or five DR-DQ haplotypes were handled as single units for association and clustering, since linkage in the cohort was strong. Across 300 to 500 genotyped donors of the cohort, an average of 235,054 unique TCR beta nucleotide sequences per donor were sequenced, and around 19% of those sequences were non-productive. The full study reports these points: A later genetic analysis associated a missense DCLRE1C variant with V-gene and J-gene trimming of TCR beta chains, and an independent cohort replicated the association. In both the original and validation cohorts, the classifier was reported to diagnose cytomegalovirus status with high specificity and sensitivity. Specific HLA alleles were associated with 15,000 to 20,000 TCR beta sequences at a false discovery rate of 0.05 in a later analysis. In vitro tests confirmed that a few of the cytomegalovirus-associated TCR beta chains recognize cytomegalovirus antigens. Broadly in line with IMGT annotations, most TCR beta V segments showed up in productive rearrangements about 90% or about 30% of the time in an earlier analysis of about 500 of the donors. A later analysis reported that several top co-occurrence clusters appeared linked to parvovirus B19, influenza, CMV and Epstein-Barr virus. According to a later analysis, TCR association rates differed among HLA loci, with DRB1 alleles showing the most associated TCRs and HLA-C alleles showing the fewest. This cohort had only TCR beta chains sequenced, and the lack of alpha or paired-chain data limited which features could be detected. Most CMV-associated TCR beta chains appeared to be HLA-restricted in a later analysis, and the HLA associations seemed to be driven largely by CMV exposure. The presence/absence analyses assumed that sequencing depth was roughly uniform across donors, and that assumption may not be true. For the cohort, immune exposure information was limited to CMV serostatus. Because HLA typing was unavailable for some donors at each locus, only the typed subset was used in association tests. The study listed 150 to 200 TCR beta chains as associated with cytomegalovirus. The earlier analysis of fewer than 750 of the donors excluded 15 to 20 rarely observed V segments, including chromosome 9 orphons, because counts were too low. The authors suggested that the approach could potentially be extended to other disease states and immunological phenotypes. A cluster of highly shared sequence variants was judged likely to be a technical artifact of the sequencing pipeline. In a later genetic analysis, fewer N-insertions in productive TCRs were reported among donors in an Asian-associated ancestry cluster than the 666-donor mean. Some IMGT-functional V segments, including TRBV6-2 and TRBV6-3, could not be told apart with the 87-base-pair reads, so those segments were excluded. Linkage disequilibrium might explain the correlated functional status among segregating V segments, but an unknown experimental factor could not be ruled out. In a later analysis, HLA-associated TCR beta chains showed more clonal expansion and lower generation probabilities than non-associated chains that were equally common. Most TCR sequences were observed very rarely across donors, whereas some public TCRs were present in many individuals. When HLA alleles, especially DR and DQ, strongly co-occurred, TCR associations were difficult to assign to individual alleles. A further reported finding was that TCR beta sequences accurately predicted the HLA-A and HLA-B alleles for most subjects in the first cohort.

Points on this clone: The antigen it recognizes is unknown.

The library was generated by the immunoSEQ multiplex PCR assay. For the multiplex PCR, a mixture combining 60 forward primers for TCR Vbeta segments and 13 reverse primers for TCR Jbeta segments was used. A multiplex PCR assay on genomic DNA amplified the CDR3 region of rearranged TCR beta genes. On the Illumina HiSeq System, the amplified TCR beta libraries were sequenced as 87-base-pair reads. In the paper's pipeline: In a later analysis, around 80 million unique TCR beta chains were counted across the approximately 640 repertoires, and roughly 10 million of these chains were shared by at least two donors. A nearest-neighbor algorithm error-corrected the raw reads and collapsed the reads into unique sequences, merging closely related sequences to remove PCR and sequencing errors. CDR3 sequences were aligned to IMGT reference sequences to assign V, D and J gene segments. For a sequence to be retained, a match of at least six nucleotides was required to both a V gene segment and a J gene segment. A rearrangement was called productive if the CDR3 had no stop codons and remained in frame with V and J, and every other rearrangement was called non-productive. Following IMGT convention, CDR3 was defined as the stretch from the second conserved V-encoded cysteine up to the conserved J-encoded phenylalanine. The earlier analysis of 500 to 750 of the donors excluded any sequence lacking an unambiguous match to a single V gene segment. An earlier analysis of 550 to 650 of the donors classified V segments as functional when productive rearrangements were above 56.7% and as segregating when the standard deviation between donors was above 5%. To diagnose cytomegalovirus status from the catalog of TCR beta chain sequences, a statistical classification framework was built. In a later analysis, V and J genes were assigned by comparing TCR nucleotide sequences against IMGT/GENE-DB human TR gene sequences. The TCRdist pipeline was used in a later analysis to assign CDR3 sequences and most-parsimonious VDJ recombination scenarios. A later analysis defined each TCR beta chain by its CDR3 amino acid sequence plus V-gene family, and excluded reads lacking a unique V-gene family. As a way to deal with suspected cross-contamination and a sequencing artifact, a later analysis dropped approximately 590 nucleotide sequences that were highly shared and had low generation probability. In a later analysis, a clonal expansion index was calculated for each public chain from normalized within-repertoire ranks of inferred template counts. Generation probabilities in a later analysis came from a VDJ recombination model fitted to out-of-frame rearrangements, and those results were checked against IGoR. In a later analysis, TCR-TCR, TCR-HLA and TCR-CMV co-occurrence was scored with hypergeometric tests, and a repertoire-size bias correction was applied to TCR pairs. False discovery rates were estimated in a later analysis by permuting HLA or CMV assignments 20 times. In a later analysis, co-occurring TCRs were grouped using DBSCAN, with TCRdist sequence similarity added in when clustering inside HLA-allele-positive subsets. Repertoires with fewer than 30,000 or more than 120,000 public chains were left out of co-occurrence clustering, as were about 5 repertoires with anomalous nucleotide sharing. TCRdb provides this immuneACCESS table in a form limited to in-frame rearrangements. Some clones are lacking; in checked studies, under half of them reflect an unresolved V gene, and why the rest are absent is not known. V and J calls and clone size are those listed in that table; D and trimming were worked out from the DNA. This sample's table has entries for approximately 70,000 clones. The top ten clones comprise under 2% of the sample.

The CDR3, cysteine through phenylalanine, is 15 amino acids long. Only CDR3 DNA remains: 45 bases, in frame from the first base. Trimming costs V 0 bases and J 3 bases, and their ends lie 9 bases apart. Looking up the germline V gene yields CDR1 ENHRY and CDR2 SYGVKD. In total, roughly 670 healthy bone marrow donors made up the cohort. At the time of sampling, every cohort member was nominally healthy, though immune exposures that went unrecorded were likely present. The donor tested CMV seronegative and was one of the 352 seronegative cohort members. Each donor provided a peripheral blood sample, and peripheral blood mononuclear cells were used for TCR beta sequencing. Genomic DNA was extracted from the blood cell samples with the Qiagen DNeasy Blood Extraction Kit.

The V and J segments used are TRBV10-3 and TRBJ1-5, with no confidently assigned D gene. Sequencing was done on a sample of PBMCs. This TCR derives from a woman aged 25 to 39 in good health and CMV-seronegative. The CDR3 protein is CAISESGALNQPQHF. Read as DNA, the sequence is TGTGCCATCAGTGAGTCTGGAGCCCTCAATCAGCCCCAGCATTTT.